The 17 T cell receptor beta chains in this list originate from one sample, sequenced in a study of blood T cell repertoires in COVID-19. Here immunoSEQ multiplex PCR was the method, and the copy in TCRdb shows in-frame clones only, minus some. Of hundreds of thousands of clones listed, around 90% are singletons. The sample was PBMCs or T cells enriched from blood (not recorded which). These receptors were collected from a woman younger than 30 with acute COVID-19.

The V and J genes are TRBV27 and TRBJ2-3; 10 bases agree with TRBD2. In germline, CDR1 is MNHEY, CDR2 SMNVEV (reference sequence). The junction had 7 bases not matched to a gene; V was cut back by 3 bases and J by 1 base. This CDR3 is 17 amino acids long. The CDR3 reads CASSFFGGLAGTDTQYF. The CDR3 region has the DNA TGTGCCAGCAGTTTTTTCGGAGGACTAGCGGGCACAGATACGCAGTATTTT.

The rearrangement uses TRBV18 and TRBJ2-3; 12 bases are a match to TRBD2. There are 19 residues in the CDR3. Trimming cost V 2 bases and J 0 bases; bases outside gene matches: 9. CDR1 KGHSH and CDR2 LQKENI come from the germline V gene. Here the CDR3 DNA reads TGTGCCAGCTCACCAAACCCCGGGACTAGCGGGTCCAGCACAGATACGCAGTATTTT. Translated: CASSPNPGTSGSSTDTQYF.

This clone was counted a few times. The genes are TRBV5-1 and TRBJ1-2; a weak D match, TRBD1 (6 bases). This CDR3 spans 15 amino acids. The germline CDR1 and CDR2 sequences are SGHRS and YFSETQ. V dropped 5 bases and J dropped 3 bases, with 17 bases sitting between them. The CDR3 spells CASRVQGAGDYGYTF. In nucleotides, the CDR3 is TGCGCCAGCAGGGTACAGGGCGCCGGGGACTATGGCTACACCTTC.

The gene calls are TRBV4-1 and TRBJ2-1; D possibly corresponds to TRBD2 (6 bases). The CDR3 sequence is 18 residues long. The V gene's germline CDR1 is MGHRA and CDR2 YSYEKL. V gave up 1 base and J gave up 10 bases, with 26 bases separating them. DNA of the CDR3: TGCGCCAGCAGCCAAGGAAGGTTTTGGGACTCCCCCGCTGGGGAGCAGTTCTTC. Translating gives CASSQGRFWDSPAGEQFF.

This chain uses TRBV19 with TRBJ2-1, with a possible D match to TRBD2 (6 bases). Trimming stripped 3 bases from V and 4 bases from J, with 22 bases between. CDR1 is LNHDA and CDR2 is SQIVND in the germline V gene (reference sequence). The CDR3 extends over 18 amino acids. CDR3 region: CASSIRDFPPAGYNEQFF. CDR3 coding DNA: TGTGCCAGTAGTATCAGGGACTTTCCCCCCGCTGGGTACAATGAGCAGTTCTTC.

The chain joins TRBV2 to TRBJ1-5; 7 nucleotides line up with TRBD1. The CDR3 length is 14 residues. CDR1 and CDR2 (germline): SNHLY, FYNNEI. V gave up 5 bases and J gave up 4 bases; unmatched junction bases: 5. The CDR3 DNA is TGTGCCAGCAGTAAACAGGGGTCAAATCAGCCCCAGCATTTT. Translating it yields CASSKQGSNQPQHF. The full variable domain, with the rest looked up from reference TRBV2 and TRBJ1-5, is EPEVTQTPSHQVTQMGQEVILRCVPISNHLYFYWYRQILGQKVEFLVSFYNNEISEKSEIFDDQFSVERPDGSNFTLKIRSTKLEDSAMYFCASSKQGSNQPQHFGDGTRLSIL.

The chain recombines TRBV6-2 or TRBV6-3 with TRBJ1-1, with D maybe TRBD1 (5 bases). Between the trimmed V and J ends, which lost 2 bases and 0 bases, there was a span of 13 bases. Germline-derived CDR1 and CDR2 are MNHEY and SVGEGT. This CDR3 has 16 amino acids. CDR3 nucleotides: TGTGCCAGCAGTTACCTATCGGGGGAGGTGAACACTGAAGCTTTCTTT. This codes for CASSYLSGEVNTEAFF.

The chain recombines TRBV4-2 with TRBJ1-5; the match to TRBD1 covers 8 bases. Per germline, CDR1 LGHNA and CDR2 YNFKEQ. V lost 0 bases to trimming and J lost 6 bases; unmatched junction nucleotides: 7. The length of the CDR3 is 16 residues. The CDR3 DNA sequence: TGTGCCAGCAGCCAAGATCCCGGGACAGGTATTCAGCCCCAGCATTTT. Protein product: CASSQDPGTGIQPQHF.

This clone was recorded once. The rearrangement joins TRBV7-9 to TRBJ2-1, with D perhaps TRBD2 (5 bases). Germline V gives CDR1 SEHNR, CDR2 FQNEAQ (reference sequence). The V end was cut by 6 bases, the J end by 8 bases, with 14 bases between. The CDR3 has 13 residues. The CDR3: CASRSDWHDEQFF. CDR3 sequence (DNA): TGTGCCAGCAGATCGGACTGGCATGATGAGCAGTTCTTC.

On this clone: The same CDR3 can be traced to other DNA sequences in this sample. The chain employs TRBV28 and TRBJ2-1, with TRBD2 matching over 7 bases. The V gene's germline CDR1 is MDHEN and CDR2 SYDVKM. This CDR3 is built from 14 residues. V shed 2 bases and J 5 bases; nucleotides not matched to a gene: 3. The CDR3 loop reads CASSLLAGDNEQFF. CDR3 bases: TGTGCCAGCAGTTTACTGGCGGGAGACAATGAGCAGTTCTTC.

This sequence joins TRBV27 and TRBJ2-7; 7 positions agree with TRBD2. From germline, CDR1 is MNHEY and CDR2 SMNVEV (reference sequence). V was pared by 6 bases and J by 2 bases, with 10 bases of the junction left unmatched. The CDR3 is 15 residues long. The CDR3 DNA is TGTGCCAGCAGCCGGGCTGGGGAGGGCCCCTACGAGCAGTACTTC. Protein: CASSRAGEGPYEQYF.

In its sample, this clone was seen a few times. The chain recombines TRBV14 with TRBJ2-2; tentative D call: TRBD1 (6 bases). V shed 6 bases and J shed 6 bases, with 11 bases lying between them. The CDR3 sequence is 13 residues long. CDR1 is SGHDN and CDR2 is FVKESK in the germline V gene. CDR3 bases: TGTGCCAGCAGGCAAACAGGGTCCGGGGAGCTGTTTTTT. Protein: CASRQTGSGELFF. Drawing the rest from reference TRBV14 and TRBJ2-2, the complete variable domain is EAGVTQFPSHSVIEKGQTVTLRCDPISGHDNLYWYRRVMGKEIKFLLHFVKESKQDESGMPNNRFLAERTGGTYSTLKVQPAELEDSGVYFCASRQTGSGELFFGEGSRLTVL.

The chain has TRBV4-2 and TRBJ2-7; 7 nucleotides line up with TRBD2. Losses at the gene ends were 6 bases for V and 2 bases for J; bases not matched to a gene: 7. CDR3 length: 14 amino acids. Germline assignment: CDR1 LGHNA and CDR2 YNFKEQ. CDR3 in amino acids: CASRPSGATYEQYF. The DNA for the CDR3 is TGTGCCAGCAGACCAAGCGGGGCTACCTACGAGCAGTACTTC.

V and J are TRBV28 and TRBJ2-1; a weak D match, TRBD1 (5 bases). The germline V gene has CDR1 MDHEN and CDR2 SYDVKM. Trimming stripped 8 bases from V and 4 bases from J, with 18 bases between. The CDR3 spans 15 residues. The CDR3, as DNA: TGTGCCAGCGTGGCATCAGGGTTGTATTACAATGAGCAGTTCTTC. Residues: CASVASGLYYNEQFF.

The J gene is TRBJ1-2, the V gene TRBV11-1; 9 nucleotides agree with TRBD1. The CDR3 is 12 residues long. V was pared by 5 bases and J by 8 bases, with 3 bases of the junction left unmatched. Germline V lookup: CDR1 SGHAT, CDR2 FQDESV (reference sequence). The CDR3 DNA is TGTGCCAGCAGCCAGGGGACAGGGGGCTACACCTTC. This gives the protein CASSQGTGGYTF.

This clone was seen more than once but under ten times. V gene TRBV5-8 combines with J gene TRBJ2-1; 12 bases are a match to TRBD2. V was clipped by 1 base and J by 0 bases; unmatched bases: 8. The V gene's germline CDR1 is SGHTS and CDR2 YDEGEE. This CDR3 has 19 residues. For the CDR3, the DNA is TGTGCCAGCAGCTTGCTCAGGACTAGCGGGACCTACTCCTACAATGAGCAGTTCTTC. The encoded protein is CASSLLRTSGTYSYNEQFF.

The V call is TRBV7-3, the J call TRBJ2-5; 11 bases are shared with TRBD2. Germline-derived CDR1 and CDR2 are SGHTA and FQGTGA. This CDR3 is 15 amino acids long. Losses at the gene ends were 6 bases for V and 5 bases for J; bases not matched to a gene: 8. The CDR3 nucleotides are TGTGCCAGCAGTTTAGCGGGAGGGCCGAGGGAGACCCAGTACTTC. This encodes CASSLAGGPRETQYF.